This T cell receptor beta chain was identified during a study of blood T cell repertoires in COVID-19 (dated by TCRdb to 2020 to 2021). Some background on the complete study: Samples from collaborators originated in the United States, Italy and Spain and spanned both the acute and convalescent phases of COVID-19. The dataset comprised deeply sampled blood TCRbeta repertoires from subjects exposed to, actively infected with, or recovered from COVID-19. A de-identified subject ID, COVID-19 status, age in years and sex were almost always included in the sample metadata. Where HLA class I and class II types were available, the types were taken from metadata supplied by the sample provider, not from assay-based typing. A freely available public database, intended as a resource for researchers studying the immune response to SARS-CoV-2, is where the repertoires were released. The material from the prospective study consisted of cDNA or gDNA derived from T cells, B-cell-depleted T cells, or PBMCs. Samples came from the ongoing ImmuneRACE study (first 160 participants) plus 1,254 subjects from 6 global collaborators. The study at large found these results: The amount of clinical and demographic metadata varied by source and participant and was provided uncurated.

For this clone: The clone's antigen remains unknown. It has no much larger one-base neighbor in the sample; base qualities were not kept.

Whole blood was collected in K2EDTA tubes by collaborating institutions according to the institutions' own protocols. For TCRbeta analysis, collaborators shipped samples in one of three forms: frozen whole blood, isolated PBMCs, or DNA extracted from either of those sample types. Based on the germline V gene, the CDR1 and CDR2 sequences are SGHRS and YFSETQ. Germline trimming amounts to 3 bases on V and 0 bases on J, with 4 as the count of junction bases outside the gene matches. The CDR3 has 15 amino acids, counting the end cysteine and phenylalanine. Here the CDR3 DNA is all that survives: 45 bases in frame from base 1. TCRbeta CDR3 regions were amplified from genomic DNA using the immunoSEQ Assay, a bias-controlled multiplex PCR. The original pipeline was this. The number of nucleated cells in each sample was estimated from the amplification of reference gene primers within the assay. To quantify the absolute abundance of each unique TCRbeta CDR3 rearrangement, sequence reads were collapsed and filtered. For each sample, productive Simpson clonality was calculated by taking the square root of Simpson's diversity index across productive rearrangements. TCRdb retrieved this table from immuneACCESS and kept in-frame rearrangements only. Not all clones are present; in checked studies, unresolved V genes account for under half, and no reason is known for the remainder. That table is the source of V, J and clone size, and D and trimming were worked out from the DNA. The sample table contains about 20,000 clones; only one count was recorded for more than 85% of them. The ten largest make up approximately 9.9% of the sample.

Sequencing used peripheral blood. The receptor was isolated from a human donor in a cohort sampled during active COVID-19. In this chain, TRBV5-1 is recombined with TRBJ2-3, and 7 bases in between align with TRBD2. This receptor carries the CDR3 CASSSYSGSTDTQYF. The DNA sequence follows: TGCGCCAGCAGCTCGTATAGCGGGAGCACAGATACGCAGTATTTT. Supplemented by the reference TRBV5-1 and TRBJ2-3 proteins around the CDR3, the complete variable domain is KAGVTQTPRYLIKTRGQQVTLSCSPISGHRSVSWYQQTPGQGLQFLFEYFSETQRNKGNFPGRFSGRQFSNSRSEMNVSTLELGDSALYLCASSSYSGSTDTQYFGPGTRLTVL.